This TCR beta chain derives from a study of blood T cell repertoires in COVID-19. Looking at the study overall: Sample material is recorded as cDNA or gDNA derived from T cells, B-cell-depleted T cells, or PBMCs.

CDR3 length: 15 residues. V trimming: 1 base; J trimming: 6 bases; junction bases outside the gene matches: 6. The germline CDR1 and CDR2 sequences are SGHVS and FNYEAQ. The repertoire was sequenced with immunoSEQ multiplex PCR; TCRdb's copy has only in-frame clones and lacks some. The sample lists 150,000 to 200,000 clones; about 92% were seen once. V and J are TRBV7-6 and TRBJ2-5; TRBD1 aligns across 9 bases. The clonotype comes from a man between 60 and 75 years old with active or convalescent COVID-19. Sequenced input: peripheral blood. The CDR3 DNA reads TGTGCCAGCAGCTTAGACCCGGGACAGGGACAGACCCAGTACTTC. Its protein product is CASSLDPGQGQTQYF.